Presented here are 15 T cell receptor beta chains from one specimen sequenced in a study of blood T cell repertoires in COVID-19 (dated by TCRdb to between 2020 and 2021). Libraries were prepared through the immunoSEQ multiplex PCR assay. In its TCRdb copy, this immuneACCESS table keeps in-frame sequences only and misses some clones. Where compared with another copy, unresolved V genes explain less than half of these, and the others have no known cause. Here the sample has under 170,000 clones; 75% to 90% occur a single time. Roughly 2.3% of the sample goes to the ten largest clones. Specimen: peripheral blood. All receptors derive from a man aged 70 or older with acute or convalescent COVID-19.

This clone was seen a single time. V is TRBV20-1 and J is TRBJ2-7; maybe TRBD1 (5 bases). The germline gives CDR1 DFQATT, CDR2 SNEGSKA (reference sequence). Trimming took 3 bases from V and 6 from J, leaving 9 bases between them. The CDR3 consists of 11 residues. The CDR3 DNA reads as TGCAGTGCTAGTGTGGGGCCCGAGCAGTACTTC. It yields the protein CSASVGPEQYF.

The chain links TRBV5-1 to TRBJ2-1; 7 bases align to TRBD1. Trimming cost V 5 bases and J 9 bases; bases outside gene matches: 8. Germline V gives CDR1 SGHRS, CDR2 YFSETQ. There are 13 residues in the CDR3. CDR3 residues: CASSRQGLTEQFF. The CDR3 bases are TGCGCCAGCAGTAGACAGGGTCTGACTGAGCAGTTCTTC.

The V and J genes are TRBV3-1 (or the pseudogene TRBV3-2) and TRBJ2-5; weak D call: TRBD2 (7 bases). The CDR3 has 15 amino acids. Germline assignment: CDR1 LGHDT and CDR2 YNNKEL (reference sequence). V was clipped by 1 base and J by 4 bases, with 13 bases between them. The CDR3 protein is CASSQAGASGETQYF. The CDR3 nucleotides read TGTGCCAGCAGCCAAGCGGGGGCTAGCGGAGAGACCCAGTACTTC.

This clone was observed a single time. At one end, the junction sequence differs from germline, possibly due to a read error. This sample includes further DNA sequences coding for the same CDR3. V usage is TRBV5-6 and J usage is TRBJ2-2; 10 nucleotides match TRBD1. Germline CDR1 reads SGHDT; CDR2 reads YYEEEE. The CDR3 totals 16 residues. For the CDR3, the DNA is TGTGCCAGCAGTTTGGACAGGGGGTATCACACCGGGGAGCTGTTCTTT. It translates to CASSLDRGYHTGELFF.

V and J are TRBV4-2 and TRBJ1-2; D is possibly TRBD1 (5 bases). Germline V gives CDR1 LGHNA, CDR2 YNFKEQ. The length of the CDR3 is 15 residues. V was pared by 2 bases and J by 4 bases, with 14 bases between. CDR3 in DNA: TGTGCCAGCAGCCAACCCAGGGAGGTTGGCTATGGCTACACCTTC. It codes for CASSQPREVGYGYTF.

V gene TRBV6-5 combines with J gene TRBJ2-3; no definite D call. Trimming stripped 7 bases from V and 0 bases from J, with 8 bases between. CDR1 and CDR2 from the germline V gene are MNHEY and SVGAGI. This CDR3 has 13 amino acids. The CDR3 coding sequence is TGTGCCAGCAAAGAGTCTAGCACAGATACGCAGTATTTT. Its translation: CASKESSTDTQYF.

The V and J genes are TRBV24-1 and TRBJ1-2; no reliable D call. The V end lost 5 bases, the J end lost 5 bases, and 11 bases lay between the germline ends. Germline-derived CDR1 and CDR2 are KGHDR and SFDVKD. The CDR3 contains 13 residues. CDR3: CATSVAGGYGYTF. The CDR3 DNA reads as TGTGCCACCAGTGTTGCAGGCGGGTATGGCTACACCTTC.

This chain connects TRBV19 to TRBJ1-1; possible D gene TRBD1, 6 bases. CDR3 length equals 14 residues. Germline V CDR1 and CDR2: LNHDA, SQIVND (reference sequence). Trimming removed 5 bases from V and 0 bases from J, with 10 bases in between. CDR3 in amino acids: CASSVDRMNTEAFF. CDR3 DNA: TGTGCCAGTAGTGTCGACAGGATGAACACTGAAGCTTTCTTT.

The rearrangement joins TRBV7-2 to TRBJ2-7; 11 bases are a match to TRBD1. In germline, CDR1 is SGHTA, CDR2 FQGNSA. V lost 6 bases to trimming and J lost 2 bases; unmatched junction nucleotides: 6. This CDR3 spans 15 amino acids. The CDR3: CASSGDRGEAYEQYF. The DNA of the CDR3 is TGTGCCAGCAGTGGGGACAGGGGGGAGGCCTACGAGCAGTACTTC.

The chain employs TRBV19 and TRBJ1-3; the D gene is possibly TRBD1 (5 bases). CDR1 and CDR2 (germline): LNHDA, SQIVND (reference sequence). Trimming left V 7 bases short and J 0 bases short, with 19 bases between. The CDR3 runs 17 residues. The CDR3 DNA reads TGTGCCAGTACCCCCACGGGGCTGACTAGCTCTGGAAACACCATATATTTT. It yields the protein CASTPTGLTSSGNTIYF.

V and J are TRBV6-5 and TRBJ1-2, with D possibly matching TRBD1 (5 bases). There are 14 residues in the CDR3. Trimming left V 8 bases short and J 4 bases short, with 17 bases between. Looked up from germline, CDR1 is MNHEY and CDR2 is SVGAGI. The chain's CDR3 is CASQRGEGSYGYTF. CDR3 nucleotide sequence: TGTGCCAGCCAACGGGGGGAAGGCAGCTATGGCTACACCTTC.

This chain joins TRBV28 and TRBJ1-4; weak D call: TRBD1 (5 bases). Germline assignment: CDR1 MDHEN and CDR2 SYDVKM. This CDR3 contains 11 residues. V lost 8 bases and J lost 7, with 8 bases in between. The CDR3 coding sequence is TGTGCCAGCGGCCAGGGTGAAAAACTGTTTTTT. This translates into CASGQGEKLFF. The full variable domain, completed using reference TRBV28 and TRBJ1-4, is DVKVTQSSRYLVKRTGEKVFLECVQDMDHENMFWYRQDPGLGLRLIYFSYDVKMKEKGDIPEGYSVSREKKERFSLILESASTNQTSMYLCASGQGEKLFFGSGTQLSVL.

The J gene is TRBJ2-1, the V gene TRBV11-3; TRBD2 matches 7 bases. The J segment lost 5 bases and the V segment lost 4 bases, leaving 20 bases of the junction unmatched. Germline V gene lookup returns CDR1 SGHNT and CDR2 YENEEA. This CDR3 has 19 amino acids. The CDR3 coding sequence is TGTGCCAGCAGCTCATCCTACCGTAGCGGGCTGGGTAGGAACAATGAGCAGTTCTTC. It yields the protein CASSSSYRSGLGRNNEQFF.

This clone showed up just once. This chain connects TRBV5-1 to TRBJ1-1; D possibly corresponds to TRBD1 (6 bases). The CDR3 covers 14 residues. V lost 4 bases, J lost 1 base, and 11 bases lay in between. Germline CDR1 is SGHRS and CDR2 is YFSETQ. DNA for the CDR3: TGCGCCAGCAGCCCAGGGGTCGCGAACACTGAAGCTTTCTTT. Its protein product is CASSPGVANTEAFF.

The genes are TRBV5-4 and TRBJ2-5; D is possibly TRBD1 (6 bases). The germline CDR1 and CDR2 sequences are SGHNT and YYREEE (reference sequence). The ends were cut back, 4 bases at V and 5 bases at J, with 18 bases in the middle. This CDR3 spans 15 amino acids. The CDR3 nucleotides are TGTGCCAGCAGCCCTAGGCAGGGGAACGGGGAGACCCAGTACTTC. It is translated as CASSPRQGNGETQYF.